This T cell receptor (beta chain) appears in the sequencing data of a study of cytomegalovirus exposure and HLA in healthy donors. Primers for the PCR totalled 60 Vbeta and 13 Jbeta. Sequenced by immunoSEQ multiplex PCR; TCRdb stores in-frame clones only, minus some. The table records over 100,000 clones, roughly three quarters of them present only once. This clonotype was obtained from a male donor in good health and CMV-seronegative. Sequencing was performed on PBMCs.

The CDR3 loop reads CASSFRGSGNEQFF. As DNA, the CDR3 is TGCGCCAGCAGCTTCAGGGGTTCGGGCAATGAGCAGTTCTTC. The gene calls are TRBV5-1 and TRBJ2-1; D might be TRBD1 (6 bases). The germline V gene encodes CDR1 SGHRS and CDR2 YFSETQ. This CDR3 has 14 residues. The ends were cut back, 2 bases at V and 6 bases at J, with 12 bases in the middle. The whole variable domain, filled in from reference TRBV5-1 and TRBJ2-1, reads KAGVTQTPRYLIKTRGQQVTLSCSPISGHRSVSWYQQTPGQGLQFLFEYFSETQRNKGNFPGRFSGRQFSNSRSEMNVSTLELGDSALYLCASSFRGSGNEQFFGPGTRLTVL.